This T cell receptor beta chain was found in a study of response to subunit inactivated influenza vaccine. V was shortened by 7 bases and J by 8 bases, with 19 bases between the two germline ends. Looked up from germline, CDR1 is GTSNPN and CDR2 is SVGIG (reference sequence). The CDR3 loop spans 13 amino acids. This clonotype was detected ten times or more. TCRdb ran MiXCR on the RT-PCR reads and lists one entry per CDR3 protein. The sample has approximately 530,000 distinct CDR3 sequences, approximately 7.8% seen once. The chain is built from TRBV30 and TRBJ2-3; D may be TRBD2 (7 bases). This sequence originates from a man aged 50-75 years who received an inactivated influenza vaccine. The starting material was PBMCs from blood, obtained about 23 months after vaccination. CDR3 sequence: CASTSGGAGTQYF. The DNA of the CDR3 is TGTGCCTCTACTAGTGGGGGGGCCGGTACGCAGTATTTT. Drawing the rest from reference TRBV30 and TRBJ2-3, the complete variable domain is SQTIHQWPATLVQPVGSPLSLECTVEGTSNPNLYWYRQAAGRGLQLLFYSVGIGQISSEVPQNLSASRPQDRQFILSSKKLLLSDSGFYLCASTSGGAGTQYFGPGTRLTVL.